The clone carrying this T cell receptor (beta chain) was counted a few times. The target antigen is unknown. Trimming took 6 bases from V and 5 from J, leaving 13 bases between them. The CDR3 runs 14 residues. Per the germline V gene, CDR1 is MNHEY and CDR2 is SMNVEV (reference sequence). TCRdb reprocessed the RT-PCR reads via MiXCR and lists one record per CDR3 protein. The sample has roughly 700,000 distinct CDR3 sequences, 15% to 18% seen once. The source of the sample is a study of response to subunit inactivated influenza vaccine. Findings and caveats of the study: Only a handful of new T cells, the authors suggested, are recruited with each seasonal influenza vaccination.

The genes are TRBV27 and TRBJ1-4; no clear D. This TCR was recovered from a man aged 45-65 years who received an inactivated influenza vaccine. Sample: PBMCs from blood, taken roughly 13 days after vaccination. The CDR3 reads CASRSILRNEKLFF. CDR3 nucleotide sequence: TGTGCCAGCAGATCGATCTTACGAAATGAAAAACTGTTTTTT.